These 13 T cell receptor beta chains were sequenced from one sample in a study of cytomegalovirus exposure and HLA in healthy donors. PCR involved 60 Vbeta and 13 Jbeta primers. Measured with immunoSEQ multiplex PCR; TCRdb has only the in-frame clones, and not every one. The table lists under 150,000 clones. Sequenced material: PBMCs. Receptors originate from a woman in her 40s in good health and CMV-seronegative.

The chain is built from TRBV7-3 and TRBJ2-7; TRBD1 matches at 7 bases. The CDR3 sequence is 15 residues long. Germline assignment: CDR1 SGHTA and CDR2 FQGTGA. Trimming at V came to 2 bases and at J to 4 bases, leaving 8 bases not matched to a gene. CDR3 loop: CASSLQPGQPYEQYF. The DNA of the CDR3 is TGTGCCAGCAGCTTACAACCGGGACAGCCTTACGAGCAGTACTTC. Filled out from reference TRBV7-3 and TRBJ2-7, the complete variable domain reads GAGVSQTPSNKVTEKGKYVELRCDPISGHTALYWYRQSLGQGPEFLIYFQGTGAADDSGLPNDRFFAVRPEGSVSTLKIQRTERGDSAVYLCASSLQPGQPYEQYFGPGTRLTVT.

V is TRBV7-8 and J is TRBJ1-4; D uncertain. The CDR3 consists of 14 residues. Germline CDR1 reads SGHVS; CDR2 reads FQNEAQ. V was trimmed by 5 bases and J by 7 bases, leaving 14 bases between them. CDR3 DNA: TGTGCCAGCAGCACCGACTCCGCGAGTGAAAAACTGTTTTTT. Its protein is CASSTDSASEKLFF.

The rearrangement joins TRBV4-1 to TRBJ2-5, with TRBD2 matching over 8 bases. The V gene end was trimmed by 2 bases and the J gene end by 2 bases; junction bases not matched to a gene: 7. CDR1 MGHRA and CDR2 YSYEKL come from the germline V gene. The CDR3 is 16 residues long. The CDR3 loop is CASSQTALAEQETQYF. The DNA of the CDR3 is TGCGCCAGCAGCCAAACTGCACTAGCGGAGCAAGAGACCCAGTACTTC.

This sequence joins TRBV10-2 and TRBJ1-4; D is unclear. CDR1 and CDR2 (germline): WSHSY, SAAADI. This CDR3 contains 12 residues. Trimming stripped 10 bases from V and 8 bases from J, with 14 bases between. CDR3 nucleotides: TGCGCCACGGGAGAATCTCTGGAAAAACTGTTTTTT. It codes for CATGESLEKLFF.

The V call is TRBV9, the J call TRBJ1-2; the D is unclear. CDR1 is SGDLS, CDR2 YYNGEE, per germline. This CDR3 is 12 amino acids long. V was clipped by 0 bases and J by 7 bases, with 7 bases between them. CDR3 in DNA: TGTGCCAGCAGCGTAGCAGACTCTGGCTACACCTTC. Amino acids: CASSVADSGYTF.

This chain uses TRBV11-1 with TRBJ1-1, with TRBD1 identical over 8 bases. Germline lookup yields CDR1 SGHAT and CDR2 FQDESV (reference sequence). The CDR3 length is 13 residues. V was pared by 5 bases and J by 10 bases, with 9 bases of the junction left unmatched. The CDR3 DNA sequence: TGTGCCAGCAGCCAAGCTGGACAGGGAAGAGCTTTCTTT. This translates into CASSQAGQGRAFF.

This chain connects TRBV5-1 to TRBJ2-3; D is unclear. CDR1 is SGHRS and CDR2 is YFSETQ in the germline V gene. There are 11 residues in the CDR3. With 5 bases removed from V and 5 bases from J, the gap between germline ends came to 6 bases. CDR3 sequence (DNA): TGCGCCAGCAGAGAGGTAGATACGCAGTATTTT. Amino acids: CASREVDTQYF.

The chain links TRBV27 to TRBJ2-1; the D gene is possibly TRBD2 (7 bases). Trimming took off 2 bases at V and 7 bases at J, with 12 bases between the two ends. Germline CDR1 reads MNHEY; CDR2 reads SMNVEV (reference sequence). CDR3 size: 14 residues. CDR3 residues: CASSLRGRGNEQFF. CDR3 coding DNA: TGTGCCAGCAGTTTACGGGGGCGGGGGAATGAGCAGTTCTTC.

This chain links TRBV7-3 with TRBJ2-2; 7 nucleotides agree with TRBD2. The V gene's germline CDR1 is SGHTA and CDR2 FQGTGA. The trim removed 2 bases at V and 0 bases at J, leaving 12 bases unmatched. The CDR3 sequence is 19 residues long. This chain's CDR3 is CASSLYPPWGGSNTGELFF. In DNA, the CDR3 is TGTGCCAGCAGCTTATACCCGCCGTGGGGGGGGTCGAACACCGGGGAGCTGTTTTTT.

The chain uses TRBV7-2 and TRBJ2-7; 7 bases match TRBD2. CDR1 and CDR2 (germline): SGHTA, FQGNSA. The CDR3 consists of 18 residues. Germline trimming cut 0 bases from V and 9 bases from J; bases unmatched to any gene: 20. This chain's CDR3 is CASSLAIADPGGLKGQYF. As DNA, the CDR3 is TGTGCCAGCAGCTTAGCGATTGCCGATCCGGGGGGTTTAAAAGGGCAGTACTTC.

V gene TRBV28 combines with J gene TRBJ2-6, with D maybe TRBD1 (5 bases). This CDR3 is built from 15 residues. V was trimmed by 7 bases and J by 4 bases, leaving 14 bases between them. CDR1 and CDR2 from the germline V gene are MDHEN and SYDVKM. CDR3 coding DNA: TGTGCCAGCACCGGAGCAGGGCCCGGGGCCAACGTCCTGACTTTC. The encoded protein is CASTGAGPGANVLTF.

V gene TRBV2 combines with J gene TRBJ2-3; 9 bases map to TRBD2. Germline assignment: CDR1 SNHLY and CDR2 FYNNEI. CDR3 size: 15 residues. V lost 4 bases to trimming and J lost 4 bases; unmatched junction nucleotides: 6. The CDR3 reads CASSGAGGPADTQYF. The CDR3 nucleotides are TGTGCCAGCAGTGGGGCGGGGGGGCCCGCAGATACGCAGTATTTT.

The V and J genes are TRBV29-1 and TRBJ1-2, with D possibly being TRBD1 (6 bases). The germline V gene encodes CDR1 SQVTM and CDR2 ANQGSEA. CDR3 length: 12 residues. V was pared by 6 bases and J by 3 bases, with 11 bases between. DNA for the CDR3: TGCAGCGTAGAGAAGGGGGACTATGGCTACACCTTC. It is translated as CSVEKGDYGYTF.